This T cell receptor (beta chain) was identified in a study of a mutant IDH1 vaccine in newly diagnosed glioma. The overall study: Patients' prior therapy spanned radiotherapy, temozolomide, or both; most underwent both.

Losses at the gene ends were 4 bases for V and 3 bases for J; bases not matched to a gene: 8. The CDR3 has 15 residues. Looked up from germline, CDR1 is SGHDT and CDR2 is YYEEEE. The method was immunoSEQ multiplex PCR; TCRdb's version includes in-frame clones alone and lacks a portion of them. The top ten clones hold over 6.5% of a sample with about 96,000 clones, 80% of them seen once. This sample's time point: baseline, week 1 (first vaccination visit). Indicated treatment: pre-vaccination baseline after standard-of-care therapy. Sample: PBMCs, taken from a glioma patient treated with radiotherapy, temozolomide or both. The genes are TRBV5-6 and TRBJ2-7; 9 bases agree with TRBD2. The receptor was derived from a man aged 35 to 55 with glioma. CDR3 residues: CASSPVAGAFYEQYF. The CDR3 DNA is TGTGCCAGCAGCCCCGTAGCGGGGGCGTTCTACGAGCAGTACTTC.